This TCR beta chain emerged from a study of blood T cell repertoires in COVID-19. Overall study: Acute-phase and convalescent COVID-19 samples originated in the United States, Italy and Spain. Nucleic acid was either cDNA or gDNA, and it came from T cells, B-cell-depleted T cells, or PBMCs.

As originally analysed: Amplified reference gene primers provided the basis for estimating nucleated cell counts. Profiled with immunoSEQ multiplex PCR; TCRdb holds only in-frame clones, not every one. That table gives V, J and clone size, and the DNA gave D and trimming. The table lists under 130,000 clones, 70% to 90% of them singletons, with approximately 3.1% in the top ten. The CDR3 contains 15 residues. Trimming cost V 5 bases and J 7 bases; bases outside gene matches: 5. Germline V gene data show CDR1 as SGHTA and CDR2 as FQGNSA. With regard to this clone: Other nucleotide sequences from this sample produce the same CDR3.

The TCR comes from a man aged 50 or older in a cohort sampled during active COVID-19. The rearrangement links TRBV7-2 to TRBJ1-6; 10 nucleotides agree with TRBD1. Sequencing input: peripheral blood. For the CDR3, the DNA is TGTGCCAGCAGCCCCCGGGACAGGGGAAATTCACCCCTCCACTTT. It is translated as CASSPRDRGNSPLHF.